These T cell receptor beta chains were read from a single sample in a study of blood T cell repertoires in COVID-19. Only in-frame clones appear in the TCRdb table, and some are missing; sequencing was by immunoSEQ multiplex PCR. This sample yields 40,000 or so clones, of which roughly 80% are seen a single time; under 30% belongs to the top ten. Sequenced: peripheral blood. Every receptor here comes from a woman in her seventies with acute or convalescent COVID-19. The CDR3 runs from the conserved cysteine through the conserved F or W. The D gene is left open where the match is weak. Some rows have no size entry. The others give once, few or many, or a class for an expanded clone.

CDR3aa: CASSGTGRKNEKLFF; CDR3nt: TGCGCCAGCAGCGGGACAGGGAGAAAGAATGAAAAACTGTTTTTT; v_gene: TRBV5-1; j_gene: TRBJ1-4; abundance: -; d_gene: TRBD1
CDR3aa: CASSLAPSEGNTIYF; CDR3nt: TGCGCCAGCAGCTTGGCCCCCAGCGAAGGAAACACCATATATTTT; v_gene: TRBV5-1; j_gene: TRBJ1-3; abundance: -; d_gene: -
CDR3aa: CASSTFAGAGNTIYF; CDR3nt: TGTGCCAGCAGCACCTTCGCAGGGGCCGGAAACACCATATATTTT; v_gene: TRBV5-6; j_gene: TRBJ1-3; abundance: -; d_gene: -
CDR3aa: CATSRDTGYEQYF; CDR3nt: TGTGCCACCAGCAGAGATACGGGTTACGAGCAGTACTTC; v_gene: TRBV15; j_gene: TRBJ2-7; abundance: -; d_gene: -
CDR3aa: CASSEYRQGIGEQFF; CDR3nt: TGTGCCAGCAGTGAATATCGGCAGGGTATAGGTGAGCAGTTCTTC; v_gene: TRBV25-1; j_gene: TRBJ2-1; abundance: -; d_gene: -
CDR3aa: CASSFVGSVYMNTEAFF; CDR3nt: TGTGCCAGCAGCTTCGTTGGCTCAGTATATATGAACACTGAAGCTTTCTTT; v_gene: TRBV5-4; j_gene: TRBJ1-1; abundance: -; d_gene: -
CDR3aa: CAIRTISNEQFF; CDR3nt: TGTGCCATCAGGACTATCTCCAATGAGCAGTTCTTC; v_gene: TRBV10-3; j_gene: TRBJ2-1; abundance: -; d_gene: -
CDR3aa: CASRDRNQPQHF; CDR3nt: TGTGCCAGCCGGGACAGAAATCAGCCCCAGCATTTT; v_gene: TRBV19; j_gene: TRBJ1-5; abundance: -; d_gene: TRBD1
CDR3aa: CATSVADTRGTQYF; CDR3nt: TGTGCCACCAGTGTGGCAGACACCCGGGGGACCCAGTACTTC; v_gene: TRBV24-1; j_gene: TRBJ2-5; abundance: once; d_gene: -
CDR3aa: CASSPDQGVETQYF; CDR3nt: TGTGCCAGCTCACCCGACCAGGGGGTAGAGACCCAGTACTTC; v_gene: TRBV18; j_gene: TRBJ2-5; abundance: -; d_gene: TRBD1
CDR3aa: CASSLRLAEETQYF; CDR3nt: TGTGCCAGCAGCTTAAGACTAGCAGAAGAGACCCAGTACTTC; v_gene: TRBV7-2; j_gene: TRBJ2-5; abundance: once; d_gene: TRBD2
CDR3aa: CASSPLAGSTDTQYF; CDR3nt: TGTGCCAGCTCACCGCTAGCGGGAAGCACAGATACGCAGTATTTT; v_gene: TRBV18; j_gene: TRBJ2-3; abundance: -; d_gene: TRBD2
CDR3aa: CASSQDPDGRGRVVQPQHF; CDR3nt: TGTGCCAGCAGCCAAGATCCGGATGGTAGGGGGCGGGTTGTCCAGCCCCAGCATTTT; v_gene: TRBV3-1/TRBV3-2; j_gene: TRBJ1-5; abundance: -; d_gene: TRBD1
CDR3aa: CASSQGTGIYNEQFF; CDR3nt: TGTGCCAGCAGCCAAGGGACAGGGATTTACAATGAGCAGTTCTTC; v_gene: TRBV11-3; j_gene: TRBJ2-1; abundance: -; d_gene: TRBD1
CDR3aa: CASSSGNYGYTF; CDR3nt: TGTGCCAGCAGTTCGGGGAACTATGGCTACACCTTC; v_gene: TRBV27; j_gene: TRBJ1-2; abundance: -; d_gene: -
CDR3aa: CASSLTVSSYNEQFF; CDR3nt: TGTGCCAGCAGCTTAACAGTGAGCTCCTACAATGAGCAGTTCTTC; v_gene: TRBV11-2; j_gene: TRBJ2-1; abundance: -; d_gene: -
CDR3aa: CASSYPGQGNTEAFF; CDR3nt: TGTGCCAGCAGTTATCCGGGACAGGGGAACACTGAAGCTTTCTTT; v_gene: TRBV6-6; j_gene: TRBJ1-1; abundance: once; d_gene: TRBD1
CDR3aa: CASSVATGLAGDGEQFF; CDR3nt: TGTGCCAGCAGCGTAGCTACTGGACTAGCGGGAGACGGTGAGCAGTTCTTC; v_gene: TRBV9; j_gene: TRBJ2-1; abundance: -; d_gene: TRBD2
CDR3aa: CASSKGQGGGYTF; CDR3nt: TGTGCCAGCAGTAAGGGACAGGGGGGCGGCTACACCTTC; v_gene: TRBV28; j_gene: TRBJ1-2; abundance: few; d_gene: TRBD1
CDR3aa: CASSLTGAVQETQYF; CDR3nt: TGTGCCAGCAGCTTGACAGGGGCTGTACAAGAGACCCAGTACTTC; v_gene: TRBV11-3; j_gene: TRBJ2-5; abundance: -; d_gene: TRBD1
CDR3aa: CAIGGERDQPQHF; CDR3nt: TGTGCCATCGGGGGGGAGAGGGATCAGCCCCAGCATTTT; v_gene: TRBV10-3; j_gene: TRBJ1-5; abundance: -; d_gene: -
CDR3aa: CAWSPSRNLYGYTF; CDR3nt: TGTGCCTGGAGTCCCTCGAGGAATCTCTATGGCTACACCTTC; v_gene: TRBV30; j_gene: TRBJ1-2; abundance: -; d_gene: -
CDR3aa: CAWSSVGQGIGQPQHF; CDR3nt: TGTGCCTGGAGCAGTGTGGGACAGGGGATCGGTCAGCCCCAGCATTTT; v_gene: TRBV30; j_gene: TRBJ1-5; abundance: -; d_gene: TRBD1
CDR3aa: CASRRPDRDTEAFF; CDR3nt: TGTGCCAGCAGGAGACCGGACAGGGACACTGAAGCTTTCTTT; v_gene: TRBV6-5; j_gene: TRBJ1-1; abundance: -; d_gene: TRBD1
CDR3aa: CASSVDRGPPTF; CDR3nt: TGTGCCAGCAGCGTAGACAGGGGCCCCCCCACCTTC; v_gene: TRBV9; j_gene: TRBJ1-2; abundance: once; d_gene: TRBD1
CDR3aa: CASSIPHGGEAFF; CDR3nt: TGTGCCAGTAGTATACCTCATGGGGGCGAAGCTTTCTTT; v_gene: TRBV19; j_gene: TRBJ1-1; abundance: -; d_gene: -
CDR3aa: CASSYQAGGPDTQYF; CDR3nt: TGTGCCAGCAGTTACCAAGCGGGGGGGCCCGATACGCAGTATTTT; v_gene: TRBV6-5; j_gene: TRBJ2-3; abundance: -; d_gene: TRBD2
CDR3aa: CASSLDERGQGFTDTQYF; CDR3nt: TGTGCCAGCAGTTTAGATGAAAGGGGGCAGGGGTTCACAGATACGCAGTATTTT; v_gene: TRBV28; j_gene: TRBJ2-3; abundance: -; d_gene: TRBD1
CDR3aa: CASSGTVLAGGRTDTQYF; CDR3nt: TGTGCCAGCAGCGGGACGGTACTAGCGGGGGGTCGCACAGATACGCAGTATTTT; v_gene: TRBV9; j_gene: TRBJ2-3; abundance: -; d_gene: TRBD2
CDR3aa: CASSERRENTEAFF; CDR3nt: TGCGCCAGCAGTGAAAGGAGGGAGAACACTGAAGCTTTCTTT; v_gene: TRBV10-1; j_gene: TRBJ1-1; abundance: -; d_gene: -
CDR3aa: CASSQEGHLGYYGYTF; CDR3nt: TGCGCCAGCAGCCAAGAGGGACACCTTGGGTACTATGGCTACACCTTC; v_gene: TRBV4-1; j_gene: TRBJ1-2; abundance: -; d_gene: -
CDR3aa: CASSKTGNQPQHF; CDR3nt: TGTGCCAGTAGTAAGACAGGCAATCAGCCCCAGCATTTT; v_gene: TRBV19; j_gene: TRBJ1-5; abundance: -; d_gene: -
CDR3aa: CASRTGNQPQHF; CDR3nt: TGTGCCAGCAGAACAGGGAATCAGCCCCAGCATTTT; v_gene: TRBV3-1/TRBV3-2; j_gene: TRBJ1-5; abundance: -; d_gene: -
CDR3aa: CASSQPRGAGVETQYF; CDR3nt: TGTGCCAGCAGCCAGCCACGGGGGGCAGGGGTAGAGACCCAGTACTTC; v_gene: TRBV3-1/TRBV3-2; j_gene: TRBJ2-5; abundance: -; d_gene: -